The 27 T cell receptor beta chains given below trace back to one sample, sequenced in a study of OX40 agonist ivuxolimab in advanced cancers. Assay used: immunoSEQ multiplex PCR; TCRdb lists only in-frame clones, some missing. This sample has 50,000 to 70,000 clones, with approximately 91% found just once. The starting material was CD4+ or CD8+ T cells sorted from blood, obtained in a trial of the OX40 agonist ivuxolimab. All receptors derive from an adult with an advanced solid tumor such as melanoma, head and neck, liver or kidney cancer.

The V and J genes are TRBV6-4 and TRBJ1-1; D ambiguous. The CDR3 runs to 13 residues. Germline V gives CDR1 MRHNA, CDR2 SNTAGT. Trimming pared 1 base from V and 0 bases from J, leaving 3 bases between. In DNA form, the CDR3 reads TGTGCCAGCAGTGACTTGGTGAACACTGAAGCTTTCTTT. This codes for CASSDLVNTEAFF.

The rearrangement joins TRBV9 to TRBJ2-5; 10 bases are a match to TRBD1. The CDR3 has 13 residues. Germline V CDR1 and CDR2: SGDLS, YYNGEE. V lost 2 bases and J lost 8; bases outside the gene matches: 3. For the CDR3, the DNA is TGTGCCAGCAGCGTTGGGACAGGGGACACCCAGTACTTC. This encodes CASSVGTGDTQYF.

The genes are TRBV4-1 and TRBJ2-3; TRBD1 matches 8 bases. The germline gives CDR1 MGHRA, CDR2 YSYEKL. CDR3 length equals 16 residues. The J segment lost 0 bases and the V segment lost 1 base, leaving 3 bases of the junction unmatched. The CDR3 DNA reads TGCGCCAGCAGCCAAGGGACAGGGCTGAGCACAGATACGCAGTATTTT. Its protein is CASSQGTGLSTDTQYF.

The chain combines TRBV15 with TRBJ1-4; no definite D call. The CDR3 sequence is 14 residues long. CDR1 is LNHNV, CDR2 YYDKDF, per germline (reference sequence). Trimming stripped 3 bases from V and 3 bases from J, with 8 bases between. CDR3 DNA: TGTGCCACCAGCAGGGTTTCCCCTAATGAAAAACTGTTTTTT. Translated: CATSRVSPNEKLFF.

The chain links TRBV15 to TRBJ2-7; 11 positions agree with TRBD2. The length of the CDR3 is 15 residues. The V and J ends lost 5 bases and 1 base, in that order; junction bases with no gene match: 4. Germline V gene sequence: CDR1 LNHNV, CDR2 YYDKDF (reference sequence). The chain's CDR3 is CATSPGLAVSYEQYF. CDR3 nucleotides: TGTGCCACCAGCCCGGGACTAGCGGTTTCCTACGAGCAGTACTTC.

This sequence joins TRBV19 and TRBJ2-2; tentatively, D is TRBD1 (6 bases). The germline gives CDR1 LNHDA, CDR2 SQIVND (reference sequence). This CDR3 contains 15 residues. Trimming removed 5 bases from V and 2 bases from J, with 12 bases in between. The CDR3: CASSLRQENTGELFF. CDR3 in DNA: TGTGCCAGTAGTCTGCGACAGGAAAACACCGGGGAGCTGTTTTTT.

The rearrangement joins TRBV28 to TRBJ1-5; possibly TRBD1 for D (6 bases). Deletions cut 1 base from V and 0 bases from J, with 13 bases between. The CDR3 totals 17 residues. Germline CDR1 reads MDHEN; CDR2 reads SYDVKM. The CDR3, as DNA: TGTGCCAGCAGTTTATTGGGCGGACAGACTAGCAATCAGCCCCAGCATTTT. Translation: CASSLLGGQTSNQPQHF.

The chain uses TRBV6-5 and TRBJ1-1; 9 bases agree with TRBD1. This CDR3 is 15 amino acids long. The J segment lost 5 bases and the V segment lost 0 bases, leaving 4 bases of the junction unmatched. CDR1 is MNHEY and CDR2 is SVGAGI in the germline V gene. Here the CDR3 DNA reads TGTGCCAGCAGTTACTCGAACAGGGGGCAAACTGAAGCTTTCTTT. It translates to CASSYSNRGQTEAFF.

The rearrangement links TRBV14 to TRBJ1-1; D not certain. V was shortened by 4 bases and J by 1 base, with 7 bases between the two germline ends. The germline gives CDR1 SGHDN, CDR2 FVKESK. The CDR3 has 13 residues. The DNA of the CDR3 is TGTGCCAGCAGCCCGAGCCCGAACACTGAAGCTTTCTTT. It yields the protein CASSPSPNTEAFF.

The chain is built from TRBV7-9 and TRBJ1-1; no definite D call. The ends were cut back, 5 bases at V and 0 bases at J, with 13 bases in the middle. This CDR3 spans 15 amino acids. Germline-derived CDR1 and CDR2 are SEHNR and FQNEAQ (reference sequence). The DNA for the CDR3 is TGTGCCAGCAGCCCCCCGGTTAGGGTGAACACTGAAGCTTTCTTT. Encoded protein: CASSPPVRVNTEAFF.

The chain recombines TRBV6-5 with TRBJ1-1; D remains ambiguous. Deletions cut 0 bases from V and 8 bases from J, with 4 bases between. This CDR3 comprises 11 residues. Germline CDR1 reads MNHEY; CDR2 reads SVGAGI. CDR3 in DNA: TGTGCCAGCAGTTACTCCGGAGAAGCTTTCTTT. This sequence encodes CASSYSGEAFF.

In DNA, the CDR3 is TGTGCCAGTAGTATAGCCAGCTATAGCAATCAGCCCCAGCATTTT. Amino acid sequence: CASSIASYSNQPQHF. The genes are TRBV19 and TRBJ1-5, with D unresolved. V was cut by 1 base and J by 0 bases, with 7 bases left in between. Per germline, CDR1 LNHDA and CDR2 SQIVND (reference sequence). The CDR3 has 15 residues.

The chain combines TRBV5-4 with TRBJ1-1; D is ambiguous. The CDR3 sequence is 14 residues long. The germline gives CDR1 SGHNT, CDR2 YYREEE (reference sequence). Between the trimmed V and J ends, which lost 2 bases and 2 bases, there was a span of 10 bases. The CDR3 DNA reads TGTGCCAGCAGCTTAAACGGAATAAACACTGAAGCTTTCTTT. Its protein is CASSLNGINTEAFF.

This clone has only a few counts. In DNA, the CDR3 is TGTGCCATCAGTGACCCGACTAGCGGGACAAATTTTTACGAGCAGTACTTC. Protein product: CAISDPTSGTNFYEQYF. The chain uses TRBV10-3 and TRBJ2-7; 11 nucleotides match TRBD2. J lost 4 bases, V lost 3 bases, and 11 bases had no gene match. This CDR3 has 17 residues. Germline loops: CDR1 ENHRY, CDR2 SYGVKD.

The V and J genes are TRBV19 and TRBJ1-5, with D possibly matching TRBD1 (5 bases). Per the germline V gene, CDR1 is LNHDA and CDR2 is SQIVND (reference sequence). The CDR3 contains 15 residues. Trimming removed 8 bases at V and 6 bases at J, with 20 bases between. For the CDR3, the DNA is TGTGCCAGTGGGGAGCAGGGACGGGGTAGTCAGCCCCAGCATTTT. It encodes CASGEQGRGSQPQHF.

The chain has TRBV9 and TRBJ1-1, with TRBD1 matching over 11 bases. The CDR3 contains 13 residues. Germline trimming cut 0 bases from V and 9 bases from J; bases unmatched to any gene: 1. Germline V CDR1 and CDR2: SGDLS, YYNGEE. The CDR3 is CASSVGTGGQAFF. The CDR3 nucleotides read TGTGCCAGCAGCGTAGGGACAGGGGGCCAAGCTTTCTTT.

This chain joins TRBV13 and TRBJ2-4; D is uncertain. The germline gives CDR1 PRHDT, CDR2 FYEKMQ (reference sequence). The CDR3 consists of 16 residues. The V gene lost 4 bases and the J gene lost 0 bases, with 13 bases spanning the gap. CDR3 residues: CASSSWSPAAKNIQYF. The CDR3 bases are TGTGCCAGCAGCTCCTGGTCCCCGGCAGCCAAAAACATTCAGTACTTC.

This chain joins TRBV19 and TRBJ2-7; D is unclear. This CDR3 comprises 13 residues. Germline V CDR1 and CDR2: LNHDA, SQIVND (reference sequence). Trimming shortened V by 5 bases and J by 4 bases, and 12 bases separated the two germline ends. The CDR3 loop reads CASSLTYVYEQYF. In nucleotides, the CDR3 is TGTGCCAGTAGTCTCACGTACGTTTACGAGCAGTACTTC. Looking up the rest from reference TRBV19 and TRBJ2-7 gives the full variable domain: DGGITQSPKYLFRKEGQNVTLSCEQNLNHDAMYWYRQDPGQGLRLIYYSQIVNDFQKGDIAEGYSVSREKKESFPLTVTSAQKNPTAFYLCASSLTYVYEQYFGPGTRLTVT.

The genes are TRBV28 and TRBJ1-3; TRBD1 is a possible D gene (6 bases). V lost 5 bases and J 3 bases, leaving 20 bases between the germline ends. There are 17 residues in the CDR3. Germline-derived CDR1 and CDR2 are MDHEN and SYDVKM. CDR3 loop: CASSDLYRDLLGNTIYF. The CDR3 nucleotides read TGTGCCAGCAGTGACCTCTACAGGGACCTCCTTGGAAACACCATATATTTT.

This chain joins TRBV4-3 and TRBJ2-7, with D uncertain. V was clipped by 2 bases and J by 0 bases, with 8 bases between them. CDR1 is LGHNA, CDR2 YSLEER, per germline. This CDR3 is built from 14 residues. The CDR3 DNA follows: TGCGCCAGCAGCCAATACAAAAGCTCCTACGAGCAGTACTTC. It codes for CASSQYKSSYEQYF.

The J gene is TRBJ2-2, the V gene TRBV10-1; D perhaps matches TRBD1 (6 bases). The CDR3 has 13 amino acids. Trimming cost V 6 bases and J 5 bases, with 10 bases left between them. The V gene's germline CDR1 is WNHNN and CDR2 SYGVQD (reference sequence). The CDR3 DNA reads as TGCGCCAGCAGCACAGGGTATACCGGGGAGCTGTTTTTT. It codes for CASSTGYTGELFF.

The rearrangement uses TRBV7-3 and TRBJ2-1; maybe TRBD1 (7 bases). Germline CDR1 and CDR2: SGHTA and FQGTGA. The CDR3 extends over 13 amino acids. Trimming took 4 bases from V and 8 from J, leaving 12 bases between them. CDR3 nucleotides: TGTGCCAGCAGCTGGACAGGAGGGCATGAGCAGTTCTTC. Translation gives CASSWTGGHEQFF.

The J gene is TRBJ1-2, the V gene TRBV18; D may be TRBD1 (6 bases). The ends were cut back, 5 bases at V and 5 bases at J, with 12 bases in the middle. The germline CDR1 and CDR2 sequences are KGHSH and LQKENI. The CDR3 runs 13 residues. The CDR3 sequence: CASSGTSVYGYTF. CDR3 sequence (DNA): TGTGCCAGCTCAGGGACATCGGTATATGGCTACACCTTC.

The chain has TRBV5-1 and TRBJ2-7; 10 bases map to TRBD1. In germline, CDR1 is SGHRS, CDR2 YFSETQ. CDR3 length: 16 amino acids. Unmatched junction bases numbered 7, after V lost 0 bases and J lost 4 bases. The CDR3 nucleotides are TGCGCCAGCAGCTTGGACCACGGGGGACAGGGGTACGAGCAGTACTTC. It is translated as CASSLDHGGQGYEQYF.

V and J are TRBV4-1 and TRBJ1-2; TRBD1 agrees at 9 bases. The CDR3 spans 16 residues. Germline assignment: CDR1 MGHRA and CDR2 YSYEKL. V lost 3 bases to trimming and J lost 2 bases; unmatched junction nucleotides: 7. CDR3 region: CASSQLGTGRNYGYTF. CDR3 coding DNA: TGCGCCAGCAGCCAGCTAGGGACAGGGAGGAACTATGGCTACACCTTC.

The rearrangement links TRBV4-3 to TRBJ2-7; 8 bases align to TRBD2. J was trimmed by 1 base and V by 3 bases; bases with no gene match: 5. This CDR3 has 15 residues. Per the germline V gene, CDR1 is LGHNA and CDR2 is YSLEER. The CDR3 DNA follows: TGCGCCAGCAGCCATTTCAGCGGGAGTTCCTACGAGCAGTACTTC. Amino acid sequence: CASSHFSGSSYEQYF.

J is TRBJ1-1 and V is TRBV19; D unclear. Germline CDR1 reads LNHDA; CDR2 reads SQIVND (reference sequence). Between the trimmed V and J ends, which lost 3 bases and 5 bases, there was a span of 10 bases. The CDR3 extends over 13 amino acids. CDR3 DNA: TGTGCCAGTAGTATTGGTCAGTGGACTGAAGCTTTCTTT. It encodes CASSIGQWTEAFF.